This TCR beta chain is from a study of T cell repertoires in cytomegalovirus infection. Study-level background: In public TCR beta signatures, there were indications of both CMV infection and matching HLA type. Whole-study results and caveats: Pooled public TCR beta family frequency picked out CMV carriers with the relevant HLA.

In regard to this clonotype: The target antigen is unknown.

CDR1 and CDR2 (germline): SGDLS, YYNGEE. V lost 3 bases, J lost 2 bases, and 12 bases lay in between. The CDR3 contains 15 residues. One entry per CDR3 protein results from TCRdb running MiXCR on the reads. There are hundreds of thousands of distinct CDR3 sequences in the sample; 31% occur only once, and around 15% lies in the top ten. The source is a human donor in good health (CMV status not recorded). Some clones in this sample may be carry-over from other donors' samples. Material: cultured CD8+ T cells from PBMCs, obtained from culture after CMV antigen stimulation. The chain carries TRBV9 and TRBJ2-1, with no clear D. CDR3 sequence (DNA): TGTGCCAGCAGCGCTTCCCCTGCTGCCTACAATGAGCAGTTCTTC. It codes for CASSASPAAYNEQFF.